These 7 T cell receptor beta chains originate from one sample sequenced in a study of CD8 T cells in Susac syndrome. An amount of RNA that ranged from 0.5 to 1 ug was reverse transcribed with random hexamers. Each CDR3 protein gets one entry after TCRdb re-called the immunoSEQ multiplex PCR reads with MiXCR. The table includes a few hundred thousand distinct CDR3 sequences, approximately 81% detected once. The sample consisted of CD8+ T cells from PBMCs. These receptors were taken from a human donor with multiple sclerosis.

J is TRBJ2-3 and V is TRBV25-1; D assignment may be TRBD1 or TRBD2 (5 bases each). Germline lookup yields CDR1 MGHDK and CDR2 SYGVNS. V shed 1 base and J shed 2 bases, with 19 bases lying between them. This CDR3 contains 18 residues. CDR3 nucleotides: TGTGCCAGCAGTGAATTAGGGCTAGGGGACGGACACACAGATACGCAGTATTTT. Encoded protein: CASSELGLGDGHTDTQYF. Full variable domain (remainder filled in from reference TRBV25-1 and TRBJ2-3): EADIYQTPRYLVIGTGKKITLECSQTMGHDKMYWYQQDPGMELHLIHYSYGVNSTEKGDLSSESTVSRIRTEHFPLTLESARPSHTSQYLCASSELGLGDGHTDTQYFGPGTRLTVL.

V gene TRBV12-3 or TRBV12-4 combines with J gene TRBJ1-1, with TRBD1 as a possible D gene (5 bases). V lost 3 bases to trimming and J lost 1 base, with 12 bases between them. CDR3 length equals 15 residues. The DNA for the CDR3 is TGTGCCAGCAGTTTTTTACTGGGGGGGAACACTGAAGCTTTCTTT. Translating gives CASSFLLGGNTEAFF.

The chain has TRBV7-6 and TRBJ1-4; D is possibly TRBD1 (5 bases). V was trimmed by 7 bases and J by 0 bases, leaving 18 bases between them. Germline loops: CDR1 SGHVS, CDR2 FNYEAQ. There are 17 residues in the CDR3. The CDR3 nucleotides are TGTGCCAGCACCTTCTCAGGGAGGGGTGCAACTAATGAAAAACTGTTTTTT. Translation gives CASTFSGRGATNEKLFF. Full variable domain (rest looked up from reference TRBV7-6 and TRBJ1-4): GAGVSQSPRYKVTKRGQDVALRCDPISGHVSLYWYRQALGQGPEFLTYFNYEAQQDKSGLPNDRFSAERPEGSISTLTIQRTEQRDSAMYRCASTFSGRGATNEKLFFGSGTQLSVL.

The chain has TRBV27 and TRBJ2-7, with 10 nucleotides matching TRBD2. Germline trimming cut 3 bases from V and 3 bases from J; bases unmatched to any gene: 5. The CDR3 is made up of 15 amino acids. Germline V gene data show CDR1 as MNHEY and CDR2 as SMNVEV (reference sequence). The CDR3 bases are TGTGCCAGCAGTTTTGGTCCTAGCGGGAGCTACGAGCAGTACTTC. It codes for CASSFGPSGSYEQYF.

This rearrangement joins TRBV9 to TRBJ2-2; no reliable D call. There are 13 residues in the CDR3. The V gene lost 7 bases and the J gene lost 4 bases, with 11 bases spanning the gap. Germline V gene sequence: CDR1 SGDLS, CDR2 YYNGEE. CDR3 protein: CASRTLITGELFF. The CDR3 DNA sequence: TGTGCCAGCCGTACACTTATCACCGGGGAGCTGTTTTTT. Full variable domain (missing parts from reference TRBV9 and TRBJ2-2): DSGVTQTPKHLITATGQRVTLRCSPRSGDLSVYWYQQSLDQGLQFLIQYYNGEERAKGNILERFSAQQFPDLHSELNLSSLELGDSALYFCASRTLITGELFFGEGSRLTVL.

CDR3: CATSRPPPVEQFF. The CDR3 DNA sequence: TGTGCCACCAGCAGACCTCCGCCCGTTGAGCAGTTCTTC. This rearrangement joins TRBV15 to TRBJ2-1; the D is unclear. V was cut by 2 bases and J by 9 bases, with 11 bases left in between. Germline V gene lookup returns CDR1 LNHNV and CDR2 YYDKDF (reference sequence). The CDR3 consists of 13 residues.

The chain couples TRBV21-1 to TRBJ2-7; the table's D call, TRBD1, has no DNA check behind it. TRBV21-1 is noted as a pseudogene. The CDR3 length is 15 residues. For the CDR3, the DNA is TGTGCCAGCAGCACCCCGGGACGAGAGTCCCACGAGCAGTACTTC. As protein: CASSTPGRESHEQYF.